These 20 T cell receptor beta chains were all obtained from the same sample, sequenced in a study of OX40 agonist ivuxolimab in advanced cancers. The table came from immunoSEQ multiplex PCR; TCRdb's copy has only in-frame clones and leaves some out. There are 83,000 or so clones in the sample; about 88% occur only once, and approximately 1.5% lies in the top ten. The source material was CD4+ or CD8+ T cells sorted from blood, sampled in a trial of the OX40 agonist ivuxolimab. Receptor source: an adult with an advanced solid tumor such as melanoma, head and neck, liver or kidney cancer.

The rearrangement links TRBV5-4 to TRBJ2-7; 7 nucleotides align to TRBD1. The junction had 6 bases not matched to a gene; V was cut back by 4 bases and J by 2 bases. Germline V lookup: CDR1 SGHNT, CDR2 YYREEE (reference sequence). CDR3 length: 14 amino acids. The chain's CDR3 is CASSVGTVPYEQYF. CDR3 DNA sequence: TGTGCCAGCAGCGTAGGGACAGTTCCCTACGAGCAGTACTTC.

In this sample, this clone turned up a few times. The rearrangement joins TRBV7-3 to TRBJ1-5; no firm D call. CDR3 length: 13 amino acids. CDR1 and CDR2 (germline): SGHTA, FQGTGA. The V end lost 2 bases, the J end lost 4 bases, and 6 bases lay between the germline ends. The CDR3 protein is CASSLWLNQPQHF. The DNA for the CDR3 is TGTGCCAGCAGCTTATGGTTAAATCAGCCCCAGCATTTT.

The chain carries TRBV10-3 and TRBJ1-3; D is unclear. Germline CDR1 and CDR2: ENHRY and SYGVKD. The CDR3 sequence is 17 residues long. Trimming removed 0 bases at V and 0 bases at J, with 12 bases between. CDR3 protein: CAISESGRPSSGNTIYF. CDR3 in DNA: TGTGCCATCAGTGAGTCGGGCAGGCCCAGCTCTGGAAACACCATATATTTT.

The chain links TRBV11-2 to TRBJ2-7; D remains unclear. This CDR3 contains 12 residues. V shed 6 bases and J shed 0 bases, with 6 bases lying between them. Per germline, CDR1 SGHAT and CDR2 FQNNGV. The CDR3 DNA reads as TGTGCCAGCAGTCTTAGCTCCTACGAGCAGTACTTC. Protein: CASSLSSYEQYF.

The J gene is TRBJ2-5, the V gene TRBV7-2, with D possibly being TRBD2 (6 bases). The length of the CDR3 is 13 residues. CDR1 is SGHTA and CDR2 is FQGNSA in the germline V gene. Trimming took off 6 bases at V and 1 base at J, with 9 bases between the two ends. CDR3 nucleotides: TGTGCCAGCAGAGGGACTGCCCAAGAGACCCAGTACTTC. As protein: CASRGTAQETQYF.

The chain is built from TRBV28 and TRBJ2-1; D not certain. Germline V CDR1 and CDR2: MDHEN, SYDVKM. Trimming pared 5 bases from V and 6 bases from J, leaving 5 bases between. This CDR3 is 11 amino acids long. This chain's CDR3 is CASSRLNEQFF. The CDR3, as DNA: TGTGCCAGCAGTAGACTCAATGAGCAGTTCTTC.

V is TRBV30 and J is TRBJ1-5; maybe TRBD1 (6 bases). V was trimmed by 2 bases and J by 1 base, leaving 21 bases between them. The germline CDR1 and CDR2 sequences are GTSNPN and SVGIG (reference sequence). The CDR3 covers 18 residues. The CDR3 is CAWSWGRGVGTSNQPQHF. The CDR3 nucleotides read TGTGCCTGGAGTTGGGGCAGGGGAGTTGGTACCAGCAATCAGCCCCAGCATTTT.

The chain is built from TRBV19 and TRBJ1-6; no clear D. V was cut by 4 bases and J by 6 bases, with 7 bases left in between. Germline CDR1 LNHDA, CDR2 SQIVND (reference sequence). This CDR3 is 13 amino acids long. CDR3 bases: TGTGCCAGTAGTAGAGGCTTTAATTCACCCCTCCACTTT. Protein product: CASSRGFNSPLHF.

The chain uses TRBV6-1 and TRBJ1-1, with a weak D call TRBD1 (5 bases). The germline CDR1 and CDR2 sequences are MNHNS and SASEGT. The V end was cut by 6 bases, the J end by 5 bases, with 10 bases between. There are 12 residues in the CDR3. The CDR3 spells CASRGGRTEAFF. The CDR3 DNA sequence: TGTGCCAGCAGGGGGGGGAGGACTGAAGCTTTCTTT.

The chain links TRBV28 to TRBJ1-2; 8 bases are shared with TRBD1. V shed 8 bases, J shed 8 bases, and the junction held 4 bases outside the gene matches. Germline lookup yields CDR1 MDHEN and CDR2 SYDVKM. The CDR3 consists of 11 residues. DNA for the CDR3: TGTGCCAGCGGGGACAGGTGGGGCTACACCTTC. Protein: CASGDRWGYTF.

This clone was picked up a small number of times. This chain uses TRBV6-6 with TRBJ2-2, with 9 bases lining up with TRBD1. The V segment lost 7 bases and the J segment 6 bases; nucleotides outside the gene matches: 9. The CDR3 is made up of 15 amino acids. Germline V gene sequence: CDR1 MNHNY, CDR2 SVGAGI (reference sequence). The CDR3 spells CASTPGQGRPGELFF. In DNA form, the CDR3 reads TGTGCCAGCACCCCCGGACAGGGGAGGCCCGGGGAGCTGTTTTTT.

The rearrangement joins TRBV6-5 to TRBJ2-6; 8 bases map to TRBD2. V was pared by 6 bases and J by 2 bases, with 3 bases of the junction left unmatched. The CDR3 has 15 residues. CDR1 is MNHEY and CDR2 is SVGAGI in the germline V gene. In DNA form, the CDR3 reads TGTGCCAGCAGCTCGGGGGGGGCTGGGGCCAACGTCCTGACTTTC. Translated, it gives CASSSGGAGANVLTF.

This chain joins TRBV7-2 and TRBJ1-4, with a possible D match to TRBD1 (5 bases). The CDR3 runs to 17 residues. Germline loops: CDR1 SGHTA, CDR2 FQGNSA. The V gene lost 1 base and the J gene lost 0 bases, with 12 bases spanning the gap. CDR3: CASSLVGDPSTNEKLFF. In DNA form, the CDR3 reads TGTGCCAGCAGCTTAGTTGGGGACCCCTCAACTAATGAAAAACTGTTTTTT.

This clone is a singleton in its sample. This chain connects TRBV19 to TRBJ2-5, with D hard to call. Trimming removed 3 bases at V and 4 bases at J, with 12 bases between. The CDR3 runs to 14 residues. Germline assignment: CDR1 LNHDA and CDR2 SQIVND (reference sequence). The CDR3 DNA sequence: TGTGCCAGTAGTATCAGGCCCCCCGGAGAGACCCAGTACTTC. Translating gives CASSIRPPGETQYF.

CDR3 loop: CASSFYRDNGYTF. The CDR3 nucleotides are TGTGCCAGCAGTTTCTATCGGGACAATGGCTACACCTTC. The chain carries TRBV28 and TRBJ1-2; maybe TRBD1 (6 bases). This CDR3 contains 13 residues. Per germline, CDR1 MDHEN and CDR2 SYDVKM. Trimming took 3 bases from V and 6 from J, leaving 11 bases between them.

V gene TRBV9 combines with J gene TRBJ2-2; D might be TRBD2 (6 bases). V was cut by 6 bases and J by 1 base, with 10 bases left in between. Germline V gene data show CDR1 as SGDLS and CDR2 as YYNGEE. There are 14 residues in the CDR3. The CDR3 loop reads CASKPEGNTGELFF. The CDR3 nucleotides read TGTGCCAGCAAACCGGAGGGGAACACCGGGGAGCTGTTTTTT.

This chain joins TRBV19 and TRBJ2-3; D call uncertain. CDR3 length equals 14 residues. Germline CDR1 reads LNHDA; CDR2 reads SQIVND (reference sequence). The V gene lost 7 bases and the J gene lost 2 bases, with 13 bases spanning the gap. CDR3 bases: TGTGCCAGTACCAGACGAGGAAACACAGATACGCAGTATTTT. Protein: CASTRRGNTDTQYF.

This chain uses TRBV10-3 with TRBJ1-5, with D uncertain. CDR1 ENHRY and CDR2 SYGVKD come from the germline V gene. This CDR3 comprises 13 residues. Trimming pared 7 bases from V and 0 bases from J, leaving 7 bases between. The CDR3 reads CAIKGYSNQPQHF. Written as DNA, the CDR3 is TGTGCCATCAAGGGTTATAGCAATCAGCCCCAGCATTTT.

CDR3: CASSQRQGFSPLHF. Written as DNA, the CDR3 is TGTGCCAGCAGCCAACGACAGGGTTTTTCACCCCTCCACTTT. The V gene is TRBV14, the J gene TRBJ1-6; 7 nucleotides align to TRBD1. Germline CDR1 reads SGHDN; CDR2 reads FVKESK. Trimming removed 2 bases from V and 9 bases from J; junction bases left unmatched: 4. The CDR3 consists of 14 residues.

The V and J genes are TRBV7-2 and TRBJ1-4, with 8 bases that match TRBD1. This CDR3 has 15 amino acids. Germline V lookup: CDR1 SGHTA, CDR2 FQGNSA. Trimming cost V 6 bases and J 4 bases; bases outside gene matches: 7. CDR3 DNA: TGTGCCAGCAGTCGGAGGACAGGGCTTAATGAAAAACTGTTTTTT. It translates to CASSRRTGLNEKLFF. Full variable domain (remainder filled in from reference TRBV7-2 and TRBJ1-4): GAGVSQSPSNKVTEKGKDVELRCDPISGHTALYWYRQSLGQGLEFLIYFQGNSAPDKSGLPSDRFSAERTGGSVSTLTIQRTQQEDSAVYLCASSRRTGLNEKLFFGSGTQLSVL.